This T cell receptor (beta chain) was recovered during a study of blood T cell repertoires in COVID-19 (dated by TCRdb to 2020 to 2022). Broadly, across the study: Collaborator samples came from the United States, Italy and Spain and covered acute and convalescent phases of COVID-19. The material from the prospective study consisted of cDNA or gDNA derived from T cells, B-cell-depleted T cells, or PBMCs. Subjects who had been exposed to COVID-19, were actively infected with it, or had recovered from it provided the deeply sampled blood TCRbeta repertoires that made up the dataset. The repertoires were made available in a free public database intended to serve as a resource for research on the immune response to SARS-CoV-2. Samples were obtained from the ongoing ImmuneRACE study (first 160 participants) and from 1,254 subjects provided by 6 global collaborators. A de-identified subject ID, COVID-19 status, age in years and sex were almost always included in the sample metadata. Where HLA class I and class II types were available, the types were taken from metadata supplied by the sample provider, not from assay-based typing.

What the study reported, not specific to this receptor: Clinical and demographic metadata were provided uncurated, with the amount varying by source and participant.

About this clone: Which antigen it targets is not known. Nothing much larger sits one base from this clone, and base qualities are not available.

TCRbeta CDR3 regions were amplified from genomic DNA using the immunoSEQ Assay, a bias-controlled multiplex PCR. On the study's bioinformatics: The number of nucleated cells in each sample was estimated by amplification of reference gene primers within the assay. To quantify the absolute abundance of each unique TCRbeta CDR3 rearrangement, sequence reads were collapsed and filtered. For each sample, productive Simpson clonality was calculated by taking the square root of Simpson's diversity index across productive rearrangements. TCRdb mirrors the immuneACCESS table, restricted to in-frame sequences. Some clones are absent from its copies; in checked studies, under half trace to an unresolved V gene, and the reason for the others is unknown. The V and J calls and the clone size are those of that table, but D and trimming were determined from the DNA. This sample is represented by 250,000 to 300,000 clones; around 85% of them were singletons. Of the sample, more than 10% is held by the ten largest clones.

At one collaborating source in Seattle, patients were enrolled during active infection and were followed longitudinally through the course of disease. Collaborating institutions collected whole blood in K2EDTA tubes following their own protocols. Collaborator samples were shipped for TCRbeta analysis as frozen whole blood, isolated PBMCs, or DNA extracted from either sample type. From the cysteine up to the phenylalanine, the CDR3 has a length of 14 residues. Only the CDR3 region is kept as DNA, spanning 42 bases read in frame from base 1. CDR1 and CDR2 (LGHDT, YNNKEL) derive from the germline V gene (reference sequence). V drops 2 bases and J drops 8 bases, leaving 15 bases in between.

The sequencing input was peripheral blood. This TCR was sampled from a woman aged 25 to 45 with COVID-19, enrolled during active disease. This chain joins TRBV3-1 (or the pseudogene TRBV3-2) to TRBJ1-2; 5 matching bases give a weak D call of TRBD1. This receptor has the CDR3 CASSQSRGMGGYTF. DNA sequence: TGTGCCAGCAGCCAAAGTAGGGGAATGGGGGGCTACACCTTC.